Each of the 13 T cell receptor beta chains below was sequenced from the same sample in a study of T cell clonality in common variable immunodeficiency. Study-level results: Common variable immunodeficiency TCR beta sequences reportedly had fewer deletions and N-nucleotide insertions.

These receptors lack a known antigen. This table comes from immunoSEQ multiplex PCR, and its TCRdb copy is limited to in-frame clones, with some not included. This repertoire holds about 14,000 clones, and none appear only once. Sequenced material: peripheral blood mononuclear cells. The receptors originated from a human donor with common variable immunodeficiency.

This clone was detected only a few times. The CDR3 extends 3 residues past the end of the read, so its final part is completed from the germline J gene. V is TRBV19 and J is TRBJ2-7; 8 bases match TRBD2. V dropped 3 bases and J dropped 4; count of bases not matched to a gene: 5. The germline V gene encodes CDR1 LNHDA and CDR2 SQIVND (reference sequence). The CDR3 spans 14 residues. CDR3 amino acids: CASSMLGLEYEQYF. CDR3 DNA (partial): TGTGCCAGTAGTATGCTGGGACTAGAGTACGAG.

The table lists this clone with many counts. The read ends 3 residues before the CDR3 terminus; that terminus is restored from the germline J gene. The chain links TRBV5-1 to TRBJ1-2, with 8 bases fitting TRBD1. The V gene's germline CDR1 is SGHRS and CDR2 YFSETQ. This CDR3 is 15 amino acids long. After removal of 2 bases from V and 4 bases from J, the junction contained 7 bases not matched to a gene. The sequenced part of the CDR3 DNA is TGCGCCAGCAGCTTCGGACAGGGAGGGGGCTATGGC. This codes for CASSFGQGGGYG. The full CDR3 is CASSFGQGGGYGYTF.

On this clone itself: The read falls 3 residues short of the CDR3 end, and the missing part is taken from the germline J gene. V and J are TRBV18 and TRBJ2-3; 15 bases align to TRBD2. CDR1 KGHSH and CDR2 LQKENI come from the germline V gene. The CDR3 contains 21 residues. V lost 2 bases, J lost 4 bases, and 16 bases stayed unmatched. The CDR3 loop is CASSPSGQAFGLAGGPDTQYF. The CDR3 bases that were read are TGTGCCAGCTCACCATCGGGACAGGCCTTCGGACTAGCGGGGGGGCCAGATACG.

About this clone itself: The observed sequence ends 3 residues before the CDR3 terminus, with the missing tail filled in from the germline J gene. The chain couples TRBV7-2 to TRBJ2-5; possible D gene TRBD1, 5 bases. The CDR3 is 13 amino acids. Trimming removed 5 bases from V and 1 base from J, with 8 bases in between. CDR1 and CDR2 from the germline V gene are SGHTA and FQGNSA. CDR3 residues: CASSKGFQETQYF. The covered CDR3 bases are TGTGCCAGCAGCAAGGGGTTCCAAGAGACC.

On this clone: From the germline J gene comes the end of the CDR3, since the read stops 3 residues before it. The chain recombines TRBV18 with TRBJ2-1; 11 nucleotides match TRBD2. CDR3 length: 16 amino acids. With 3 bases clipped from V and 3 bases from J, the junction kept 4 bases outside the gene matches. Per germline, CDR1 KGHSH and CDR2 LQKENI. CDR3 loop: CASSPLAGGSYNEQFF. CDR3 DNA, as far as it was read: TGTGCCAGCTCACCCCTAGCGGGGGGCAGCTACAATGAG.

This clone is deemed medium-sized (0.01 to 0.1%). The read is 3 residues too short to cover the CDR3 end, so that end is filled in from the germline J gene. The chain carries TRBV29-1 and TRBJ1-1; 8 positions agree with TRBD1. The V segment lost 7 bases and the J segment 7 bases; nucleotides outside the gene matches: 8. This CDR3 has 12 amino acids. Germline values: CDR1 SQVTM, CDR2 ANQGSEA. The CDR3 bases that were read are TGCAGCGCCCGCCCAGGGGGCTATGAA. Amino acids: CSARPGGYE. The CDR3 as a whole reads CSARPGGYEAFF.

Worth noting for this clone: The DNA ends 3 residues before the CDR3 does, and the rest of the CDR3 is filled in from the germline J gene. The V call is TRBV7-9, the J call TRBJ2-7, with D possibly TRBD1 on 6 matching bases. The CDR3 is 13 amino acids. With 4 bases removed from V and 4 bases from J, the gap between germline ends came to 11 bases. Germline values: CDR1 SEHNR, CDR2 FQNEAQ (reference sequence). The CDR3 bases that were read are TGTGCCAGCAGCTCGACAGGTAGTTACGAG. Encoded protein: CASSSTGSYE. The whole CDR3 is CASSSTGSYEQYF. Looking up the rest from reference TRBV7-9 and TRBJ2-7 gives the full variable domain: DTGVSQNPRHKITKRGQNVTFRCDPISEHNRLYWYRQTLGQGPEFLTYFQNEAQLEKSRLLSDRFSAERPKGSFSTLEIQRTEQGDSAMYLCASSSTGSYEQYFGPGTRLTVT.

Only a few counts were recorded for this clone. The CDR3 extends 3 residues past the end of the read, so its final part is completed from the germline J gene. The chain is built from TRBV18 and TRBJ2-7; 7 bases line up with TRBD1. The CDR3 sequence is 13 residues long. With V trimmed by 6 bases and J by 5 bases, 7 bases remained unmatched. Looked up from germline, CDR1 is KGHSH and CDR2 is LQKENI. CDR3 DNA (partial): TGTGCCAGCTCTTGGGACAGTCTCAACGAG. As protein: CASSWDSLNE. The entire CDR3 protein is CASSWDSLNEQYF.

This clone turned up a few times. CDR3 DNA (partial): TGTGCCATCCTCCCGGACAGGAAAGTTAATGAAAAA. It encodes CAILPDRKVNEK. The full CDR3 is CAILPDRKVNEKLFF. This rearrangement joins TRBV7-9 to TRBJ1-4; 7 bases line up with TRBD1. The read ends 3 residues before the CDR3 terminus; that terminus is restored from the germline J gene. The V gene end was trimmed by 10 bases and the J gene end by 4 bases; junction bases not matched to a gene: 12. The CDR3 is 15 amino acids. The germline CDR1 and CDR2 sequences are SEHNR and FQNEAQ (reference sequence).

In this sample, this clone turned up a few times. The CDR3 bases that were read are TGCAGTGCCATCGACAGGGGGAGAACCTCACCC. Its protein is CSAIDRGRTSP. The entire CDR3 protein is CSAIDRGRTSPLHF. The rearrangement joins TRBV20-1 to TRBJ1-6; the match to TRBD1 covers 9 bases. Read data end 3 residues before the CDR3 end; the end is taken from the germline J gene. With V trimmed by 6 bases and J by 10 bases, 10 bases remained unmatched. Per the germline V gene, CDR1 is DFQATT and CDR2 is SNEGSKA (reference sequence). The CDR3 length is 14 residues.

Concerning this clone: The read halts 3 residues ahead of the CDR3 end, with the missing end drawn from the germline J gene. The chain recombines TRBV20-1 with TRBJ2-7; a weak D match, TRBD1 (6 bases). V lost 4 bases, J lost 1 base, and 11 bases lay in between. The CDR3 is 13 amino acids. Germline V lookup: CDR1 DFQATT, CDR2 SNEGSKA (reference sequence). The CDR3 reads CSAIGQPSYEQYF. The sequenced part of the CDR3 DNA is TGCAGTGCTATCGGACAGCCGTCCTACGAG.

Remarks on this clone: The read is 3 residues too short to cover the CDR3 end, so that end is filled in from the germline J gene. The chain joins TRBV7-2 to TRBJ2-3; 9 bases are a match to TRBD1. In germline, CDR1 is SGHTA, CDR2 FQGNSA. This CDR3 spans 15 amino acids. J gave up 4 bases and V 5 bases, and 7 bases lay outside the gene matches. CDR3 bases read: TGTGCCAGCAGCCCCCAGGGACAGGGCTCAGATACG. This gives the protein CASSPQGQGSDT. The full CDR3 sequence reads CASSPQGQGSDTQYF.

This clone has more than one count but fewer than ten. The CDR3 is cut off 3 residues early in the read; its end comes from the germline J gene. This sequence joins TRBV19 and TRBJ1-2; TRBD1 matches 8 bases. The CDR3 consists of 14 residues. V shed 3 bases, J shed 7 bases, and the junction held 7 bases outside the gene matches. CDR1 and CDR2 from the germline V gene are LNHDA and SQIVND (reference sequence). The CDR3 bases that were read are TGTGCCAGTAGTATGACAGGGGCCCTTGTTGGC. It specifies CASSMTGALVG. The CDR3 reads in full as CASSMTGALVGYTF.